This TCR beta chain was profiled in a study of CD4 T cells in relation to SARS-CoV-2 and coronaviruses. As for the study in general: The negative reference was HIV-1 Nef peptide pool or peptide-free culture.

Unexposed donor CD4+ T cells date from about 2011-2018, before the COVID-19 pandemic. CD4+ T cells were isolated from the cells after roughly 11 days of culture. Testing used SARS-CoV-2 S/N and four cold-coronavirus spikes on unexposed-donor CD4+ T cells, cells permitting. With respect to this clone: Its target is unknown.

Germline CDR1 is MNHEY and CDR2 is SVGEGT. Deletions cut 4 bases from V and 9 bases from J, with 10 bases between. CDR3 length: 13 residues. Using immunoSEQ multiplex PCR, the repertoire was profiled, and TCRdb retains in-frame clones only, with some absent. The table shows around 23,000 clones, with just over 65% occurring only once. The chain is built from TRBV6-2 or TRBV6-3 and TRBJ1-6; D not resolved. Sequencing was done on a sample of CD4+ T cells from PBMCs, cultured in vitro. This receptor was taken from a human donor in good health. In DNA, the CDR3 is TGTGCCAGCAGTTGGCCCTTCCTTTCACCCCTCCACTTT. Its protein product is CASSWPFLSPLHF.